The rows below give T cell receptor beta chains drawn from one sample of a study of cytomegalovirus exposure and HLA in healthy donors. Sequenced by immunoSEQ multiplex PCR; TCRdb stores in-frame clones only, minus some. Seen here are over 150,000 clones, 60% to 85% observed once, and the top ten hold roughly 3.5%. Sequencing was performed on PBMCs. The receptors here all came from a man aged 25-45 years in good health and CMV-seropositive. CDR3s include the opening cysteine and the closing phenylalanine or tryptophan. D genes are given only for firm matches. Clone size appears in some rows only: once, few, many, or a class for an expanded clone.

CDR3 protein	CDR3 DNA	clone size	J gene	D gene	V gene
CASSVDRRVTEAFF	TGTGCCAGCAGCGTCGACAGGAGAGTCACTGAAGCTTTCTTT	NA	TRBJ1-1	NA	TRBV7-9
CASNSRTGEIYGYTF	TGTGCCAGCAACTCTAGGACAGGGGAAATCTATGGCTACACCTTC	few	TRBJ1-2	TRBD1	TRBV5-4
CASSTYRGRGYEQYF	TGTGCCAGCAGTACGTACAGGGGGCGCGGTTACGAGCAGTACTTC	NA	TRBJ2-7	TRBD1	TRBV6-5
CSVGIGDIYGYTF	TGCAGCGTTGGGATAGGGGACATCTATGGCTACACCTTC	NA	TRBJ1-2	NA	TRBV29-1
CASSQVQGVTEAFF	TGCGCCAGCAGCCAAGTCCAGGGGGTCACTGAAGCTTTCTTT	NA	TRBJ1-1	TRBD1	TRBV4-3
CASSDSNKNIQYF	TGTGCCAGCAGTGACAGTAACAAAAACATTCAGTACTTC	NA	TRBJ2-4	NA	TRBV2
CSVESGSSYEQYF	TGCAGCGTTGAATCCGGTTCCTCCTACGAGCAGTACTTC	NA	TRBJ2-7	NA	TRBV29-1
CASNLEGTGTGELFF	TGTGCCAGCAACTTAGAGGGAACAGGGACCGGGGAGCTGTTTTTT	NA	TRBJ2-2	NA	TRBV2
CASTLGGARSTDTQYF	TGTGCCAGCACCCTGGGGGGGGCGCGATCCACAGATACGCAGTATTTT	NA	TRBJ2-3	NA	TRBV28
CAWSWAEDTQYF	TGTGCCTGGAGCTGGGCTGAAGATACGCAGTATTTT	NA	TRBJ2-3	NA	TRBV30
CASGDAGQSTDTQYF	TGTGCCAGCGGCGACGCGGGGCAGAGCACAGATACGCAGTATTTT	few	TRBJ2-3	NA	TRBV28
CASSTTQQDLGEQYF	TGTGCCAGCAGCACCACACAACAGGATCTTGGCGAGCAGTACTTC	NA	TRBJ2-7	NA	TRBV7-3
CASRPGLSSGNTIYF	TGTGCCAGCAGGCCGGGACTCAGCTCTGGAAACACCATATATTTT	NA	TRBJ1-3	NA	TRBV6-5
CASLSRDTSTDTQYF	TGCGCCAGTCTTAGCCGGGACACCAGCACAGATACGCAGTATTTT	NA	TRBJ2-3	NA	TRBV5-1
CASSLASGTDTQYF	TGTGCCAGCAGCTTAGCTTCGGGGACAGATACGCAGTATTTT	NA	TRBJ2-3	NA	TRBV7-2
CASSRQGFQRYEQYF	TGTGCCAGCAGCAGACAGGGGTTTCAACGCTACGAGCAGTACTTC	few	TRBJ2-7	TRBD1	TRBV7-9
CAWTRTGGLYEQYF	TGTGCCTGGACCCGGACAGGGGGCTTGTACGAGCAGTACTTC	NA	TRBJ2-7	TRBD1	TRBV30
CASSPFGDEQYF	TGTGCCAGCTCACCATTCGGGGACGAGCAGTACTTC	NA	TRBJ2-7	NA	TRBV18
CASSTRDRGLVDTQYF	TGTGCCAGCAGCACCCGGGACAGGGGGCTGGTAGATACGCAGTATTTT	NA	TRBJ2-3	TRBD1	TRBV7-8
CASSSDSNEQYF	TGTGCCAGCAGCTCCGACAGCAACGAGCAGTACTTC	NA	TRBJ2-7	NA	TRBV6-5
CAISETGGSGDTQYF	TGTGCCATCAGTGAAACAGGGGGAAGTGGAGATACGCAGTATTTT	NA	TRBJ2-3	TRBD1	TRBV10-3
CASSLEAGGNSPLHF	TGCGCCAGCAGCTTGGAGGCAGGGGGGAATTCACCCCTCCACTTT	NA	TRBJ1-6	TRBD1	TRBV5-1
CASSGQTGTHTGELFF	TGTGCCAGCAGCGGACAGACCGGAACCCACACCGGGGAGCTGTTTTTT	NA	TRBJ2-2	NA	TRBV9
CASSDMTGENTGAFF	TGTGCCAGCAGTGACATGACAGGCGAGAACACTGGAGCTTTCTTT	NA	TRBJ1-1	NA	TRBV6-6
CASSPTLTPVQAYGYTF	TGTGCCAGCAGCCCCACACTTACCCCCGTTCAGGCCTATGGCTACACCTTC	NA	TRBJ1-2	NA	TRBV7-6
CASTSGGAEQYF	TGTGCCAGTACCTCCGGAGGAGCCGAGCAGTACTTC	NA	TRBJ2-7	NA	TRBV19